A selection of T cell receptor beta chains follows, all from one sample in a study of CD4+ T cells in melanoma. The table came from immunoSEQ multiplex PCR; TCRdb's copy has only in-frame clones and leaves some out. The table has over 9,000 clones, around 69% seen once. Sequenced material: cells from a culture (not recorded whether cultured in vitro). The receptors come from a human donor with melanoma. The CDR3 runs from the conserved cysteine through the conserved F or W. The D gene is left open where the match is weak. The listing skips clone size in some rows; elsewhere it reads once, few, many or a size class.

cdr3_aa cdr3_nt d_call clone_size j_call v_call
CASSDGVAGVTDTQYF TGTGCCAGCAGTGACGGAGTAGCGGGGGTCACAGATACGCAGTATTTT TRBD2 . TRBJ2-3 TRBV2
CASSQGTLGYEQFF TGCGCCAGCAGCCAGGGGACTCTTGGGTATGAGCAGTTCTTC . . TRBJ2-1 TRBV4-1
CASSLASTKADTQYF TGTGCCAGCAGCTTAGCAAGTACGAAGGCAGATACGCAGTATTTT . . TRBJ2-3 TRBV7-6
CASSLEIAGNYGYTF TGTGCCAGCAGCTTAGAAATCGCAGGGAACTATGGCTACACCTTC . . TRBJ1-2 TRBV11-2
CASRGEGSYNEQFF TGTGCCAGCAGAGGGGAAGGCTCCTACAATGAGCAGTTCTTC . few TRBJ2-1 TRBV2
CASSRGTGGLANSYEQYF TGTGCCAGCAGCCGCGGGACCGGCGGATTGGCCAACTCCTACGAGCAGTACTTC . . TRBJ2-7 TRBV5-4
CASSYLQGSYEQYF TGTGCCAGCAGTTACTTGCAGGGCTCCTACGAGCAGTACTTC . once TRBJ2-7 TRBV6-5
CASSPGQGPLYGYTF TGCGCCAGCAGCCCAGGACAGGGGCCTCTCTATGGCTACACCTTC TRBD1 . TRBJ1-2 TRBV4-1
CASSPTSRSYNEQFF TGTGCCAGCAGCCCTACTAGCCGCTCCTACAATGAGCAGTTCTTC . few TRBJ2-1 TRBV7-9
CASRTTSNTGELFF TGTGCCAGTAGGACGACCTCGAACACCGGGGAGCTGTTTTTT . few TRBJ2-2 TRBV19
CASSLIGPDTQYF TGTGCCAGCAGCTTGATAGGACCAGATACGCAGTATTTT . . TRBJ2-3 TRBV7-9
CASSLGSGTFYEQYF TGCGCCAGCAGCTTGGGGTCAGGGACCTTCTACGAGCAGTACTTC . once TRBJ2-7 TRBV5-1
CASSQGQVPPGELFF TGCGCCAGCAGCCAGGGACAGGTCCCCCCCGGGGAGCTGTTTTTT TRBD1 . TRBJ2-2 TRBV4-1
CASSLGDRAGGYTF TGCGCCAGCAGCCTGGGGGACAGGGCGGGTGGCTACACCTTC TRBD1 . TRBJ1-2 TRBV5-1
CASSSQGTASPLHF TGTGCCAGCAGCTCACAGGGGACGGCATCACCCCTCCACTTT TRBD1 . TRBJ1-6 TRBV7-8
CASRGQGVGEQFF TGTGCCAGCAGGGGACAGGGCGTCGGTGAGCAGTTCTTC TRBD1 . TRBJ2-1 TRBV6-5
CASSLGQGWYGYTF TGTGCCAGCAGCTTAGGTCAGGGTTGGTATGGCTACACCTTC . . TRBJ1-2 TRBV7-9
CASSEGDQGGQPQHF TGTGCCAGCAGTGAAGGGGATCAGGGTGGTCAGCCCCAGCATTTT . . TRBJ1-5 TRBV6-1
CASSLIQGAEAFF TGCGCCAGCAGCTTAATACAGGGCGCTGAAGCTTTCTTT . . TRBJ1-1 TRBV5-1
CASIGRTDTQYF TGTGCCAGCATCGGTAGAACTGATACGCAGTATTTT . . TRBJ2-3 TRBV21-1
CASSGRGGSSYEQYF TGTGCCAGCAGTGGGCGTGGGGGCAGTTCCTACGAGCAGTACTTC . . TRBJ2-7 TRBV25-1
CASSLAFVGGSGNTIYF TGTGCCAGCAGCTTGGCCTTTGTAGGGGGCTCTGGAAACACCATATATTTT . . TRBJ1-3 TRBV5-6
CASSLDRDEQYF TGTGCCAGCTCACTAGACAGAGACGAGCAGTACTTC . . TRBJ2-7 TRBV18
CASSLTGPPAETQYF TGTGCCAGCAGCTTGACGGGGCCCCCCGCGGAGACCCAGTACTTC . . TRBJ2-5 TRBV11-1
CASSQGQAGADTQYF TGTGCCAGCAGCCAAGGCCAAGCGGGGGCAGATACGCAGTATTTT TRBD2 . TRBJ2-3 TRBV4-2
CASSKVPGASQPQHF TGTGCCAGCAGTAAGGTCCCCGGGGCGAGTCAGCCCCAGCATTTT . few TRBJ1-5 TRBV6-4
CASSLAGYTGELFF TGTGCCAGCAGCTTAGCGGGTTACACCGGGGAGCTGTTTTTT TRBD2 once TRBJ2-2 TRBV6-5
CASSYSGGDGYTF TGTGCCAGCAGTTATTCAGGGGGCGATGGCTACACCTTC TRBD1 . TRBJ1-2 TRBV6-6
CASSFRPHTDTQYF TGTGCCAGCAGCTTCAGACCCCACACAGATACGCAGTATTTT . . TRBJ2-3 TRBV11-2
CASSPGWTGRTGTQYF TGTGCCAGCAGCCCGGGATGGACGGGCCGGACCGGTACGCAGTATTTT . . TRBJ2-3 TRBV5-4
CASRRQGKDGYTF TGTGCCAGCAGAAGACAGGGTAAGGATGGCTACACCTTC TRBD1 . TRBJ1-2 TRBV7-7
CASSLVAGYTGELFF TGCGCCAGCAGCTTGGTGGCAGGTTACACCGGGGAGCTGTTTTTT . . TRBJ2-2 TRBV5-1